A selection of T cell receptor beta chains follows, all from one sample in a study of cytomegalovirus exposure and HLA in healthy donors. TCRdb's table, derived via immunoSEQ multiplex PCR, lists solely in-frame clones and lacks some. The sample yields about 34,000 clones, roughly 82% seen once. The sample consisted of PBMCs. The receptors here all came from a woman aged 18-30 years in good health and CMV-seropositive. Both conserved end residues are part of each CDR3.

j_call,v_call,cdr3_aa
TRBJ2-6,TRBV2,CASSTDSSGANVLTF
TRBJ2-1,TRBV29-1,CSVTGEGRGGMAGQFF
TRBJ1-2,TRBV5-6,CASTADRGRTGYGYTF
TRBJ1-2,TRBV6-1,CASDKGGYGYTF
TRBJ2-7,TRBV15,CATSDYGRRDEQYF
TRBJ2-2,TRBV7-3,CASSLMTSGGAGELFF
TRBJ2-1,TRBV7-3,CASSPGQGSYNEQFF
TRBJ1-5,TRBV2,CASMVQYSNQPQHF
TRBJ2-7,TRBV6-5,CASRVTYSSYEQYF
TRBJ2-7,TRBV2,CASSGDRGLSRYEQYF
TRBJ1-2,TRBV29-1,CSVLTGSFGGYTF
TRBJ2-3,TRBV7-2,CASSFSGGAMVTQYF
TRBJ1-5,TRBV4-3,CASSQVLPGSNNQPQHF
TRBJ2-5,TRBV5-1,CASSFGWRGVQETQYF
TRBJ2-5,TRBV5-6,CASSLEPGQIETQYF
TRBJ2-7,TRBV20-1,CSARQVYEQYF
TRBJ2-7,TRBV7-6,CASSLGQGPNYEQYF
TRBJ2-7,TRBV7-8,CASSLDRVGTSRVF
TRBJ2-5,TRBV11-2,CASSPVGTGWETQYF
TRBJ2-7,TRBV11-2,CASSHGNGQGRFFYEQYF
TRBJ1-2,TRBV30,CAWSERGQFYGYTF
TRBJ2-1,TRBV7-9,CASIQRGGNEQFF
TRBJ2-1,TRBV27,CASSPRAGEQFF
TRBJ2-1,TRBV9,CASSRPLAGVDEQFF
TRBJ1-2,TRBV4-2,CASSRQSGDYDYGYTF
TRBJ1-2,TRBV6-5,CASSYGQGVSGYTF
TRBJ1-5,TRBV5-6,CASSLGRVQPQHF
TRBJ1-3,TRBV7-2,CASSLESTPGNTIYF
TRBJ2-1,TRBV30,CAWSVRGDEQFF
TRBJ2-5,TRBV5-1,CASSLVGTDQETQYF
TRBJ2-1,TRBV4-3,CASSQDPPTYGSSYNEQFF
TRBJ2-3,TRBV9,CASSVVSTTSTDTQYF
TRBJ2-7,TRBV7-9,CASSRVQGIFGYEQYF
TRBJ2-3,TRBV12-2,CASRLEARGVEDTQYF
TRBJ2-7,TRBV18,CASSPKTSGKYEQYF
TRBJ2-6,TRBV7-9,CASSLIQGTGANVLTF
TRBJ2-3,TRBV27,CASSSYLAGGSTDTQYF
TRBJ2-1,TRBV28,CASSLSFGLAGPHDEQFF
TRBJ2-5,TRBV4-3,CASSQGPGAKTQYF
TRBJ1-5,TRBV27,CASSFQEDQPQHF
TRBJ2-6,TRBV6-4,CASTRTANSGANVLTF
TRBJ2-3,TRBV7-2,CASSSNLASGTDTQYF
TRBJ1-4,TRBV7-9,CASSVLTGLATNEKLFF
TRBJ2-5,TRBV5-8,CASSLVLSIQETQYF
TRBJ1-1,TRBV15,CATSRDVRGREAFF
TRBJ2-7,TRBV28,CASRGGLASPQYF
TRBJ1-5,TRBV9,CASSPDTGLRQPQHF
TRBJ1-6,TRBV10-3,CAIPTGSNSPLHF
TRBJ1-2,TRBV9,CASSVSGQGAEGYTF
TRBJ2-1,TRBV7-2,CASSGGLPSRQFF
TRBJ2-7,TRBV27,CASSLSRLAGDPYF
TRBJ2-1,TRBV7-3,CASSLLGGPDEQFF